A single TCR beta chain is shown here with its context. The antigen is not known. This table comes from immunoSEQ multiplex PCR, and its TCRdb copy is limited to in-frame clones, with some not included. The sample records 100,000 to 120,000 clones, over 85% being singletons. Looked up from germline, CDR1 is WNHNN and CDR2 is SYGVQD (reference sequence). This CDR3 spans 16 amino acids. Trimming cost V 6 bases and J 8 bases; bases outside gene matches: 10. These data are taken from a study of siplizumab effects on memory and regulatory T cells. Study outcomes and limitations: Roughly 75-97% of proliferating clones (CD4+ or CD8+) could not be assigned a naive or memory phenotype. Among sequences traceable to unstimulated CD4+ memory cells, alloreactive ones were significantly reduced by siplizumab.

Source material: CD4+ T cells sorted from blood. The source is a human donor in good health. This sequence joins TRBV10-1 and TRBJ2-1, with 13 bases that match TRBD2. The DNA of the CDR3 is TGCGCCAGCAGAAGCGGACTAGCGGGAGATAGGGATGAGCAGTTCTTC. This gives the protein CASRSGLAGDRDEQFF.